Listed below are T cell receptor beta chains from one sample, sequenced in a study of Graves' ophthalmopathy and Graves' hyperthyroidism. TCRdb analysed the multiplex PCR reads with MiXCR anew, one entry per CDR3 protein. The repertoire consists of a few hundred thousand distinct CDR3 sequences, with approximately 17% occurring once and the leading ten covering 2.4%. The sequencing sample was made of peripheral blood. All receptors derive from an adult woman with stable Graves' hyperthyroidism. Each CDR3 is given with its conserved first and last residue. D genes are given only for firm matches. Clone size is shown for a subset of rows, as once, few, many or a class of expanded clone.

many,TRBV5-1,TRBJ1-5,-,CASRWTAGGQPQHF,TGCGCCAGCAGATGGACTGCGGGAGGCCAGCCCCAGCATTTT
few,TRBV9,TRBJ1-1,-,CASSASWGLNTEAFF,TGTGCCAGCAGCGCCTCTTGGGGGCTGAACACTGAAGCTTTCTTT
-,TRBV20-1,TRBJ1-2,-,CSARTGGQINYGYTF,TGCAGTGCTCGGACGGGGGGGCAAATCAACTATGGCTACACCTTC
many,TRBV6-2/TRBV6-3,TRBJ2-7,TRBD1,CASSWTGGDYEQYF,TGTGCCAGCAGTTGGACAGGGGGCGACTACGAGCAGTACTTC
many,TRBV12-3/TRBV12-4,TRBJ1-2,-,CASSFRGVGYGYTF,TGTGCCAGCAGTTTTCGAGGGGTAGGCTATGGCTACACCTTC
few,TRBV20-1,TRBJ2-7,-,CSARDMSSAYEQYF,TGCAGTGCTAGAGATATGAGCTCGGCCTACGAGCAGTACTTC
-,TRBV28,TRBJ1-5,-,CASSWEGQVNQPQHF,TGTGCCAGCAGCTGGGAGGGGCAGGTTAATCAGCCCCAGCATTTT
many,TRBV10-3,TRBJ2-7,-,CAISESVDSVEQYF,TGTGCCATCAGTGAGTCGGTGGACAGCGTCGAGCAGTACTTC
many,TRBV7-8,TRBJ1-3,-,CASSSSIGNTIYF,TGTGCCAGCAGCTCCTCGATAGGAAACACCATATATTTT
many,TRBV20-1,TRBJ2-4,TRBD1,CSARDLGQQKNIQYF,TGCAGTGCTAGAGACCTGGGACAGCAGAAAAACATTCAGTACTTC
many,TRBV28,TRBJ2-7,-,CASSLCLGRGCSYEQYF,TGTGCCAGCAGTTTATGCCTGGGGAGGGGGTGTAGCTACGAGCAGTACTTC
-,TRBV7-2,TRBJ2-2,-,CASSSGEVAGELFF,TGTGCCAGCAGCTCGGGGGAGGTCGCCGGGGAGCTGTTTTTT
many,TRBV2,TRBJ2-2,TRBD1,CASSGQGGHTGELFF,TGTGCCAGCAGTGGACAGGGCGGGCACACCGGGGAGCTGTTTTTT
many,TRBV9,TRBJ1-1,TRBD1,CASSAARQGNTEAFF,TGTGCCAGCAGCGCAGCGAGACAGGGTAACACTGAAGCTTTCTTT
-,TRBV28,TRBJ1-1,TRBD1,CASSVTGEAEAFF,TGTGCCAGCAGTGTAACAGGGGAGGCTGAAGCTTTCTTT
many,TRBV2,TRBJ1-5,-,CASTVSGGNQPQHF,TGTGCCAGCACCGTGTCAGGGGGCAATCAGCCCCAGCATTTT
-,TRBV27,TRBJ2-5,-,CASSFSMDIQETQYF,TGTGCCAGCAGTTTTAGTATGGACATCCAAGAGACCCAGTACTTC
-,TRBV7-8,TRBJ1-5,TRBD1,CASSSHGDRGLEPQHF,TGTGCCAGCAGCTCTCACGGGGACAGGGGGCTTGAGCCCCAGCATTTT
-,TRBV5-1,TRBJ1-3,-,CASSLDSGNSGNTIYF,TGCGCCAGCAGCTTGGATTCAGGCAACTCTGGAAACACCATATATTTT
-,TRBV12-3/TRBV12-4,TRBJ2-7,TRBD1,CASSFFGTGSDYEQYF,TGTGCCAGCAGTTTTTTTGGGACAGGGTCCGATTACGAGCAGTACTTC
-,TRBV27,TRBJ1-2,TRBD1,CASSLSDRDVWGYTF,TGTGCCAGCAGTTTATCGGACAGGGACGTCTGGGGCTACACCTTC
many,TRBV7-2,TRBJ2-7,-,CASSTDRSSYEQYF,TGTGCCAGCAGTACGGACAGATCATCCTACGAGCAGTACTTC
few,TRBV7-2,TRBJ2-5,-,CASSTQSGGETQYF,TGTGCCAGCAGCACCCAATCCGGGGGAGAGACCCAGTACTTC
once,TRBV5-1,TRBJ2-7,-,CASSLVGQGKGEQYF,TGCGCCAGCAGCTTGGTTGGTCAGGGTAAGGGGGAGCAGTACTTC
many,TRBV6-2/TRBV6-3,TRBJ2-7,-,CASTDPGNEQYF,TGTGCCAGCACCGACCCGGGGAACGAGCAGTACTTC
many,TRBV13,TRBJ2-7,TRBD2,CASSFWLAGVYEQYF,TGTGCCAGCAGCTTCTGGCTAGCGGGAGTCTACGAGCAGTACTTC
few,TRBV20-1,TRBJ2-2,-,CSARVETGYTGELFF,TGCAGTGCTAGAGTGGAGACAGGATACACCGGGGAGCTGTTTTTT
few,TRBV6-1,TRBJ1-5,-,CASSRGTANQPQHF,TGTGCCAGCAGCCGAGGGACGGCTAATCAGCCCCAGCATTTT
-,TRBV4-2,TRBJ2-5,TRBD2,CASSQDRAGGSETQYF,TGTGCCAGCAGCCAAGATCGAGCGGGAGGGTCTGAGACCCAGTACTTC
few,TRBV18,TRBJ2-7,TRBD1,CASSPPRTGVYEQYF,TGTGCCAGCTCACCACCCCGGACAGGGGTTTACGAGCAGTACTTC
many,TRBV7-9,TRBJ1-2,TRBD1,CASNRGAYGYTF,TGTGCCAGCAACAGGGGAGCCTATGGCTACACCTTC
many,TRBV19,TRBJ1-2,-,CASSVTRDTNYGYTF,TGTGCCAGTAGTGTCACCCGGGACACTAACTATGGCTACACCTTC
-,TRBV4-1,TRBJ2-4,-,CASSHRTKETKNIQYF,TGCGCCAGCAGCCACCGGACGAAGGAAACCAAAAACATTCAGTACTTC
few,TRBV6-2/TRBV6-3,TRBJ1-1,-,CASSFDRSVTEAFF,TGTGCCAGCAGTTTTGACAGGTCGGTCACTGAAGCTTTCTTT